These 30 T cell receptor beta chains were all obtained from the same sample, sequenced in a study of CD8+ T cells in alopecia areata. TCR sequencing used cDNA made by reverse transcription of extracted RNA. Sequenced by immunoSEQ multiplex PCR; TCRdb stores in-frame clones only, minus some. The data show some 130,000 clones, about 47% seen once. Sequences were derived from CD8+ T cells sorted from blood, sampled at week 0. These receptor sequences come from a human donor with alopecia areata.

The rearrangement uses TRBV9 and TRBJ1-6, with a weak D call TRBD1 (5 bases). The V end was cut by 2 bases, the J end by 5 bases, with 11 bases between. This CDR3 has 15 residues. Germline CDR1 is SGDLS and CDR2 is YYNGEE. DNA for the CDR3: TGTGCCAGCAGCGTCCTCGGGACCAATAATTCACCCCTCCACTTT. Protein sequence: CASSVLGTNNSPLHF.

The gene calls are TRBV4-3 and TRBJ2-7; 8 bases fit TRBD1. The germline CDR1 and CDR2 sequences are LGHNA and YSLEER. The V and J ends lost 4 bases and 2 bases, in that order; junction bases with no gene match: 7. This CDR3 contains 15 residues. The CDR3 loop reads CASSLLTGAPYEQYF. Here the CDR3 DNA reads TGCGCCAGCAGCCTCCTGACAGGGGCCCCCTACGAGCAGTACTTC.

In its sample, this clone was seen a few times. The rearrangement joins TRBV14 to TRBJ1-4, with unresolved D. V gave up 1 base and J gave up 12 bases, with 12 bases separating them. The germline CDR1 and CDR2 sequences are SGHDN and FVKESK. This CDR3 spans 13 amino acids. The CDR3 is CASSQGQRFELFF. CDR3 in DNA: TGTGCCAGCAGCCAAGGACAACGTTTTGAACTGTTTTTT.

The J gene is TRBJ2-2, the V gene TRBV6-5; D is possibly TRBD2 (5 bases). V was cut by 6 bases and J by 6 bases, with 14 bases left in between. Germline V gene lookup returns CDR1 MNHEY and CDR2 SVGAGI. CDR3 length: 14 residues. The CDR3 nucleotides are TGTGCCAGCAGACCTGGGGAGAGGGCCGGGGAGCTGTTTTTT. It codes for CASRPGERAGELFF.

The chain couples TRBV1 to TRBJ1-5. TRBV1 is a documented pseudogene. There are 17 residues in the CDR3. The CDR3 bases are TGCACCAGCAGCCAAGGATGTTACGACGGCTTGGGGCAGCCCCAGCATTTT. The encoded protein is CTSSQGCYDGLGQPQHF.

This chain uses TRBV19 with TRBJ1-6; D is unclear. The length of the CDR3 is 17 residues. Germline V gene sequence: CDR1 LNHDA, CDR2 SQIVND (reference sequence). V gave up 3 bases and J gave up 10 bases, with 22 bases separating them. The CDR3 bases are TGTGCCAGTAGTATTATCGTGGGGATGCTACATCGATCACCCCTCCACTTT. Encoded protein: CASSIIVGMLHRSPLHF.

The rearrangement uses TRBV29-1 and TRBJ1-2; weak D call: TRBD1 (6 bases). Per germline, CDR1 SQVTM and CDR2 ANQGSEA. This CDR3 is 13 amino acids long. V was pared by 4 bases and J by 8 bases, with 17 bases between. This CDR3 is CSVVSGVSLGYTF. CDR3 coding DNA: TGCAGCGTTGTCTCAGGGGTATCGCTGGGCTACACCTTC.

This sequence joins TRBV30 and TRBJ2-7; D unresolved. CDR1 GTSNPN and CDR2 SVGIG come from the germline V gene (reference sequence). V gave up 2 bases and J gave up 4 bases, with 18 bases separating them. The CDR3 loop spans 15 amino acids. CDR3 loop: CAWSPTVPHWYEQYF. DNA for the CDR3: TGTGCCTGGAGTCCCACCGTCCCTCATTGGTACGAGCAGTACTTC.

This rearrangement joins TRBV6-5 to TRBJ2-7; a weak D match, TRBD1 (5 bases). This CDR3 is 13 amino acids long. Looked up from germline, CDR1 is MNHEY and CDR2 is SVGAGI. The V and J ends lost 5 bases and 3 bases respectively, with 11 bases between them. CDR3 in DNA: TGTGCCAGCAGTCCCTTCGACAGCTACGAGCAGTACTTC. As protein: CASSPFDSYEQYF.

The rearrangement joins TRBV9 to TRBJ1-2; 12 nucleotides align to TRBD1. The trim removed 0 bases at V and 8 bases at J, leaving 5 bases unmatched. This CDR3 region has 15 residues. CDR1 and CDR2 (germline): SGDLS, YYNGEE. In DNA form, the CDR3 reads TGTGCCAGCAGCGTAGTGGGACAGGGGGCTGAAGGCTACACCTTC. Translating it yields CASSVVGQGAEGYTF.

The J gene is TRBJ2-5, the V gene TRBV29-1; no firm D call. The CDR3 length is 13 residues. The ends were cut back, 5 bases at V and 2 bases at J, with 12 bases in the middle. The germline CDR1 and CDR2 sequences are SQVTM and ANQGSEA. CDR3: CSVPLSGQETQYF. Here the CDR3 DNA reads TGCAGCGTTCCCCTCTCGGGTCAAGAGACCCAGTACTTC.

The chain is built from TRBV7-2 and TRBJ2-7, with 10 bases fitting TRBD1. Trimming took 8 bases from V and 3 from J; bases not matched to a gene: 7. The CDR3 sequence is 14 residues long. CDR1 is SGHTA, CDR2 FQGNSA, per germline. The CDR3 DNA is TGTGCCAGCCGGGAAGGGACAGGGGTCTACGAGCAGTACTTC. Encoded protein: CASREGTGVYEQYF.

This clone showed up just a few times. The genes are TRBV7-9 and TRBJ1-5; D uncertain. The CDR3 totals 12 residues. V was trimmed by 7 bases and J by 2 bases, leaving 6 bases between them. Germline CDR1 and CDR2: SEHNR and FQNEAQ (reference sequence). CDR3 DNA: TGTGCCAGCACCGTAGGCAATCAGCCCCAGCATTTT. Its translation is CASTVGNQPQHF.

This clone was observed a handful of times. V usage is TRBV13 and J usage is TRBJ1-2, with a possible D match to TRBD1 (6 bases). CDR1 is PRHDT, CDR2 FYEKMQ, per germline (reference sequence). The V gene lost 6 bases and the J gene lost 5 bases, with 13 bases spanning the gap. This CDR3 spans 13 amino acids. The CDR3 region has the DNA TGTGCCAGCAGTCCGCAGGGGAGTTATGGCTACACCTTC. Translated: CASSPQGSYGYTF.

CDR3 DNA sequence: TGTGCCAGCAGCGATGGGGGGACCATATATTTT. Its protein product is CASSDGGTIYF. The chain uses TRBV9 and TRBJ1-3, with a possible D match to TRBD1 (5 bases). V dropped 3 bases and J dropped 10 bases, with 8 bases sitting between them. In germline, CDR1 is SGDLS, CDR2 YYNGEE. This CDR3 comprises 11 residues.

This sequence joins TRBV7-6 and TRBJ2-7; TRBD2 aligns across 7 bases. Germline V lookup: CDR1 SGHVS, CDR2 FNYEAQ. The CDR3 extends over 14 amino acids. V shed 3 bases, J shed 3 bases, and the junction held 5 bases outside the gene matches. DNA for the CDR3: TGTGCCAGCAGCTTGGAATCGGGGGGCTACGAGCAGTACTTC. It codes for CASSLESGGYEQYF.

Only a few counts were recorded for this clone. J is TRBJ2-1 and V is TRBV27, with D perhaps given as TRBD1 or TRBD2 (5 bases each). Deletions cut 3 bases from V and 0 bases from J, with 12 bases between. Germline V CDR1 and CDR2: MNHEY, SMNVEV (reference sequence). This CDR3 has 16 amino acids. The CDR3 loop reads CASSFRGRSSYNEQFF. In DNA form, the CDR3 reads TGTGCCAGCAGTTTCCGGGGACGGAGCTCCTACAATGAGCAGTTCTTC.

This clone has more than one count but fewer than ten. This chain uses TRBV5-4 with TRBJ2-7; either TRBD1 or TRBD2 may supply D (5 bases each). The CDR3 loop spans 13 amino acids. CDR1 and CDR2 from the germline V gene are SGHNT and YYREEE (reference sequence). Trimming pared 4 bases from V and 3 bases from J, leaving 11 bases between. The CDR3 loop reads CASSRDGNYEQYF. The CDR3 region has the DNA TGTGCCAGCAGCCGGGACGGCAACTACGAGCAGTACTTC.

V and J are TRBV14 and TRBJ2-3; 10 bases match TRBD1. This CDR3 has 16 amino acids. J gave up 3 bases and V 6 bases, and 9 bases lay outside the gene matches. Germline lookup yields CDR1 SGHDN and CDR2 FVKESK. DNA for the CDR3: TGTGCCAGCAGTTACCGGGACAGGGGATGGACAGATACGCAGTATTTT. Protein: CASSYRDRGWTDTQYF.

This clone was observed once. This rearrangement joins TRBV29-1 to TRBJ2-7; D call uncertain. V was cut by 4 bases and J by 2 bases, with 12 bases left in between. CDR1 is SQVTM and CDR2 is ANQGSEA in the germline V gene. The CDR3 length is 13 residues. In nucleotides, the CDR3 is TGCAGCGTTGTTGGAGAGAGGACCTACGAGCAGTACTTC. It specifies CSVVGERTYEQYF.

This rearrangement joins TRBV7-6 to TRBJ1-1; D is undetermined. V gave up 0 bases and J gave up 4 bases, with 15 bases separating them. CDR3 size: 16 residues. The germline V gene has CDR1 SGHVS and CDR2 FNYEAQ. The CDR3 protein is CASSLAGGSAGTEAFF. The CDR3 bases are TGTGCCAGCAGCTTAGCGGGAGGGTCGGCGGGCACTGAAGCTTTCTTT. Full variable domain (rest looked up from reference TRBV7-6 and TRBJ1-1): GAGVSQSPRYKVTKRGQDVALRCDPISGHVSLYWYRQALGQGPEFLTYFNYEAQQDKSGLPNDRFSAERPEGSISTLTIQRTEQRDSAMYRCASSLAGGSAGTEAFFGQGTRLTVV.

J is TRBJ1-2 and V is TRBV13, with D possibly matching TRBD1 (5 bases). This CDR3 contains 14 residues. Germline values: CDR1 PRHDT, CDR2 FYEKMQ (reference sequence). The V gene lost 0 bases and the J gene lost 4 bases, with 9 bases spanning the gap. The chain's CDR3 is CASSLGTVPYGYTF. The DNA of the CDR3 is TGTGCCAGCAGCTTAGGGACAGTCCCCTATGGCTACACCTTC.

This chain uses TRBV30 with TRBJ2-5, with D unclear. Trimming pared 0 bases from V and 4 bases from J, leaving 9 bases between. Germline loops: CDR1 GTSNPN, CDR2 SVGIG (reference sequence). This CDR3 has 13 amino acids. The chain's CDR3 is CAWSVWTGETQYF. For the CDR3, the DNA is TGTGCCTGGAGTGTTTGGACGGGAGAGACCCAGTACTTC.

The chain is built from TRBV10-3 and TRBJ1-1, with 8 bases identical to TRBD1. With 5 bases clipped from V and 4 bases from J, the junction kept 9 bases outside the gene matches. The germline V gene encodes CDR1 ENHRY and CDR2 SYGVKD. The CDR3 runs to 15 residues. CDR3 region: CAISLFGQGGTEAFF. The CDR3, as DNA: TGTGCCATCAGTTTATTTGGACAGGGTGGCACTGAAGCTTTCTTT.

The rearrangement links TRBV19 to TRBJ2-7; weak D call: TRBD2 (6 bases). Germline CDR1 LNHDA, CDR2 SQIVND (reference sequence). CDR3 length equals 14 residues. V lost 5 bases, J lost 4 bases, and 15 bases lay in between. The CDR3 sequence: CASSEGLFTYEQYF. In DNA, the CDR3 is TGTGCCAGTAGTGAGGGACTGTTTACGTACGAGCAGTACTTC.

The rearrangement uses TRBV30 and TRBJ1-1, with D tentatively TRBD1 (5 bases). The CDR3 sequence is 13 residues long. Germline CDR1 GTSNPN, CDR2 SVGIG (reference sequence). Trimming left V 0 bases short and J 5 bases short, with 10 bases between. The CDR3: CAWSVVGRTEAFF. The CDR3 nucleotides read TGTGCCTGGAGTGTAGTGGGGCGGACTGAAGCTTTCTTT.

The chain couples TRBV4-3 to TRBJ2-5, with D tentatively TRBD2 (6 bases). The CDR3 sequence is 16 residues long. The germline V gene encodes CDR1 LGHNA and CDR2 YSLEER. Trimming removed 1 base at V and 2 bases at J, with 14 bases between. The CDR3 spells CASSQVWGGIQETQYF. CDR3 DNA: TGCGCCAGCAGCCAAGTCTGGGGAGGAATACAAGAGACCCAGTACTTC.

This chain uses TRBV30 with TRBJ1-1; no clear D. Germline V CDR1 and CDR2: GTSNPN, SVGIG (reference sequence). Deletions cut 4 bases from V and 7 bases from J, with 16 bases between. The CDR3 length is 13 residues. CDR3 sequence (DNA): TGTGCCTGGACATGGACTATAGGCAGTGAAGCTTTCTTT. It encodes CAWTWTIGSEAFF. Variable domain in full (rest from reference TRBV30 and TRBJ1-1): SQTIHQWPATLVQPVGSPLSLECTVEGTSNPNLYWYRQAAGRGLQLLFYSVGIGQISSEVPQNLSASRPQDRQFILSSKKLLLSDSGFYLCAWTWTIGSEAFFGQGTRLTVV.

This clone was recorded only once. The chain combines TRBV13 with TRBJ2-7; no clear D. This CDR3 contains 14 residues. V was trimmed by 1 base and J by 3 bases, leaving 10 bases between them. Germline CDR1 PRHDT, CDR2 FYEKMQ (reference sequence). The CDR3 here is CASSLEAADYEQYF. The CDR3 region has the DNA TGTGCCAGCAGCTTAGAGGCAGCCGACTACGAGCAGTACTTC.

The V and J genes are TRBV7-2 and TRBJ2-7; D is undetermined. Trimming removed 1 base at V and 2 bases at J, with 12 bases between. The CDR3 loop spans 15 amino acids. The germline gives CDR1 SGHTA, CDR2 FQGNSA. The CDR3 nucleotides are TGTGCCAGCAGCTTAGGACCACCTGGGCCCTACGAGCAGTACTTC. This translates into CASSLGPPGPYEQYF.